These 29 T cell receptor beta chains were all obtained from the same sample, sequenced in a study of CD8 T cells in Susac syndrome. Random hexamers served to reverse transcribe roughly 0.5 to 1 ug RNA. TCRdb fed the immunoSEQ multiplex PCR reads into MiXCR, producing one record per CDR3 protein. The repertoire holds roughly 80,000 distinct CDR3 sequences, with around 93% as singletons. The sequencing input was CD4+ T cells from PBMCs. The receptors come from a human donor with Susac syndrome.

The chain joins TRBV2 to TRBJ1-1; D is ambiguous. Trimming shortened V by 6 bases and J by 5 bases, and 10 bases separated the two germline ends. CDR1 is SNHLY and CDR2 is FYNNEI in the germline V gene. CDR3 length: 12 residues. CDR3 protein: CASRWEGTEAFF. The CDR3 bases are TGTGCCAGCAGATGGGAGGGAACTGAAGCTTTCTTT.

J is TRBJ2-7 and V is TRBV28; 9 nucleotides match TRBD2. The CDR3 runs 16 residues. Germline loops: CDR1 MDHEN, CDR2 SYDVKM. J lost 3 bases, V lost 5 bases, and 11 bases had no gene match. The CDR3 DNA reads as TGTGCCAGCAGTACCCGACTAGCGGACCAATACTACGAGCAGTACTTC. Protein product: CASSTRLADQYYEQYF.

The CDR3 loop is CASSLASTWENTIYF. DNA for the CDR3: TGTGCCAGCAGCTTGGCCTCGACGTGGGAAAACACCATATATTTT. The chain joins TRBV5-4 to TRBJ1-3; D gene unclear. CDR3 length equals 15 residues. The germline V gene encodes CDR1 SGHNT and CDR2 YYREEE (reference sequence). V was pared by 0 bases and J by 6 bases, with 13 bases between.

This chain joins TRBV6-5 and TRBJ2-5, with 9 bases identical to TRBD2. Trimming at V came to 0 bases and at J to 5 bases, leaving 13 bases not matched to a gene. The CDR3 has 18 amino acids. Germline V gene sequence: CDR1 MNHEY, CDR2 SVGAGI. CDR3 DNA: TGTGCCAGCAGTTACTCGAGGCGGCTAGCGGGATTTTCGGAGACCCAGTACTTC. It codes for CASSYSRRLAGFSETQYF.

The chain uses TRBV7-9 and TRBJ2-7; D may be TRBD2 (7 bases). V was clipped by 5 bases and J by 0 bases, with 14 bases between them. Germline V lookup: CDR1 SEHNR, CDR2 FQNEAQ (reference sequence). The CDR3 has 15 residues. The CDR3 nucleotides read TGTGCCAGCAGCCAGGGGAGGGCCCTCTCCTACGAGCAGTACTTC. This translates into CASSQGRALSYEQYF.

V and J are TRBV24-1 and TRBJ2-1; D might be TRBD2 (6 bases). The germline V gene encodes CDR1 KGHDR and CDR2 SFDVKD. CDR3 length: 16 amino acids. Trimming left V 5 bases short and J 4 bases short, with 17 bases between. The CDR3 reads CATSGREFAFYNEQFF. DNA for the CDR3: TGTGCCACCAGTGGACGGGAGTTCGCTTTTTACAATGAGCAGTTCTTC.

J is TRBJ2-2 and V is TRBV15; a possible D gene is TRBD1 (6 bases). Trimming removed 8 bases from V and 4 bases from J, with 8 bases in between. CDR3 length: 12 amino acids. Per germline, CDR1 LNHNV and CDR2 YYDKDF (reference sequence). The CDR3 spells CATSRGTGELFF. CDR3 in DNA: TGTGCCACCTCCAGGGGCACCGGGGAGCTGTTTTTT.

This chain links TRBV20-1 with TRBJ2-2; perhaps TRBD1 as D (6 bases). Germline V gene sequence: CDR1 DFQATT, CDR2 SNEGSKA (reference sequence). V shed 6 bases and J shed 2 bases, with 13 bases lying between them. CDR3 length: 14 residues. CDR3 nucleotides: TGCAGTGCAACCGGGACAACCAACACCGGGGAGCTGTTTTTT. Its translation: CSATGTTNTGELFF.

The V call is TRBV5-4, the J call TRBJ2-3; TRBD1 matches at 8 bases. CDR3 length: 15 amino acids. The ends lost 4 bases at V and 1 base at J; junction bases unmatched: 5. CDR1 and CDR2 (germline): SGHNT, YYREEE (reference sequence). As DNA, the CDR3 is TGTGCCAGCAGCACACCGGGACAGGGCACAGATACGCAGTATTTT. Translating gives CASSTPGQGTDTQYF.

CDR3 sequence: CASSFDRNQPQHF. The CDR3 coding sequence is TGTGCCAGCAGTTTCGACAGGAATCAGCCCCAGCATTTT. V usage is TRBV28 and J usage is TRBJ1-5; maybe TRBD1 (6 bases). The ends were cut back, 3 bases at V and 4 bases at J, with 7 bases in the middle. This CDR3 is built from 13 residues. CDR1 is MDHEN and CDR2 is SYDVKM in the germline V gene.

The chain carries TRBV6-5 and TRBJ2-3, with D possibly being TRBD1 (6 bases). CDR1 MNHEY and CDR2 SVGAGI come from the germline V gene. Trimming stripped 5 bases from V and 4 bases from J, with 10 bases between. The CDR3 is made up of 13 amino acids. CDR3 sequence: CASSGQPADTQYF. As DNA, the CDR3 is TGTGCCAGCAGTGGACAGCCAGCAGATACGCAGTATTTT.

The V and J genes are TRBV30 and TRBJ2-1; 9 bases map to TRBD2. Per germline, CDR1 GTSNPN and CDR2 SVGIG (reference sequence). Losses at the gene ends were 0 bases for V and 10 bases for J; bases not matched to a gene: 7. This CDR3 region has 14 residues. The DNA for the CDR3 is TGTGCCTGGAGTGTACCGCTAGCGGGAAGCGAGCAGTTCTTC. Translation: CAWSVPLAGSEQFF.

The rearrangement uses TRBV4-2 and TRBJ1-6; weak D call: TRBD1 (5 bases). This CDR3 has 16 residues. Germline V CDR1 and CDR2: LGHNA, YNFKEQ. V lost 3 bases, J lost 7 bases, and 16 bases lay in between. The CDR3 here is CASSHPGQGGNSPLHF. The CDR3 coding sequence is TGTGCCAGCAGCCACCCCGGGCAGGGAGGGAATTCACCCCTCCACTTT.

For the CDR3, the DNA is TGTGCCAGAGGGACTAGCGGGAGGGCCTACGAGCAGTACTTC. Its translation: CARGTSGRAYEQYF. The V and J genes are TRBV28 and TRBJ2-7; 16 bases fit TRBD2. The germline V gene has CDR1 MDHEN and CDR2 SYDVKM. CDR3 length: 14 residues. Trimming cost V 9 bases and J 2 bases; bases outside gene matches: 1. The full variable domain, completed using reference TRBV28 and TRBJ2-7, is DVKVTQSSRYLVKRTGEKVFLECVQDMDHENMFWYRQDPGLGLRLIYFSYDVKMKEKGDIPEGYSVSREKKERFSLILESASTNQTSMYLCARGTSGRAYEQYFGPGTRLTVT.

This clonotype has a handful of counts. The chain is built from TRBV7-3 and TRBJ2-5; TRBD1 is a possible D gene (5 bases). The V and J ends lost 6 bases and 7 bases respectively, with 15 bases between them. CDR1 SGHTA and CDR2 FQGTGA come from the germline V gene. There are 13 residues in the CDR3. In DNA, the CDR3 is TGTGCCAGCAGTTCTGACAGAGCCGGGACCCAGTACTTC. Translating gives CASSSDRAGTQYF.

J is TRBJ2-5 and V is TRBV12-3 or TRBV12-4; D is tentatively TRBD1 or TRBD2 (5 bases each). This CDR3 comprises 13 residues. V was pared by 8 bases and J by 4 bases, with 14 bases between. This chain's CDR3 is CASCLFGGETQYF. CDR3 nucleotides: TGTGCCAGCTGCCTTTTTGGGGGAGAGACCCAGTACTTC.

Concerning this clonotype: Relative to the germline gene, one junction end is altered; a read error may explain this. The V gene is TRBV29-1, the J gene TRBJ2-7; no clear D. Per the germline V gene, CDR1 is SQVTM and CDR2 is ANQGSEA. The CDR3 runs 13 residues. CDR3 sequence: CSVGAAPIYEQYF. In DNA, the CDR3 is TGCAGCGTTGGGGCAGCACCGATCTACGAGCAGTATTTC.

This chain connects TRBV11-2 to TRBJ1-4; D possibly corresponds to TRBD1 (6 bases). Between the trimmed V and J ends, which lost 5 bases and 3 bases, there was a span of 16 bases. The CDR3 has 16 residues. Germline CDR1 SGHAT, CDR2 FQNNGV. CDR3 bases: TGTGCCAGCAGCCCGGCGGGGGGCTCGGCTAATGAAAAACTGTTTTTT. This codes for CASSPAGGSANEKLFF. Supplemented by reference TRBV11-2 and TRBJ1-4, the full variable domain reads EAGVAQSPRYKIIEKRQSVAFWCNPISGHATLYWYQQILGQGPKLLIQFQNNGVVDDSQLPKDRFSAERLKGVDSTLKIQPAKLEDSAVYLCASSPAGGSANEKLFFGSGTQLSVL.

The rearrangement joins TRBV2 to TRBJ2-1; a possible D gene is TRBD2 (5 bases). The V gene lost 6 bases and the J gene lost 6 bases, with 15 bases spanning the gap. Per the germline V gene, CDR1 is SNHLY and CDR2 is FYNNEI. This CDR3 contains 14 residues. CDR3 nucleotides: TGTGCCAGCAGCCTTATCGGGGTAGGCAATGAGCAGTTCTTC. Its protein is CASSLIGVGNEQFF.

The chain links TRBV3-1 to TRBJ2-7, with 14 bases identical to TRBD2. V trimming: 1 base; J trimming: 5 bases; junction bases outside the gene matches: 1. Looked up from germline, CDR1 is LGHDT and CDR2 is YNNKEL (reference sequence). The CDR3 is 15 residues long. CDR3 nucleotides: TGTGCCAGCAGCCAAGGACTAGCGGGGGGGCACGAGCAGTACTTC. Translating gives CASSQGLAGGHEQYF.

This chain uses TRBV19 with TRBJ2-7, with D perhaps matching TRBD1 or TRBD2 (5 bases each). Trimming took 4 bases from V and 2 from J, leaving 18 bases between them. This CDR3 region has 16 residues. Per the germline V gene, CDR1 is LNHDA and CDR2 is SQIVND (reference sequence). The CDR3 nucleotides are TGTGCCAGTAGTAAACAGGACCGGGGTTCACCCTACGAGCAGTACTTC. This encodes CASSKQDRGSPYEQYF.

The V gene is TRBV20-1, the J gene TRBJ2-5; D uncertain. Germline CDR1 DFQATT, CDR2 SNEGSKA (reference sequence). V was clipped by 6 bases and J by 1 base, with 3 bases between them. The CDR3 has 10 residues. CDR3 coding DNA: TGCAGTGCACCCCAAGAGACCCAGTACTTC. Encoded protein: CSAPQETQYF.

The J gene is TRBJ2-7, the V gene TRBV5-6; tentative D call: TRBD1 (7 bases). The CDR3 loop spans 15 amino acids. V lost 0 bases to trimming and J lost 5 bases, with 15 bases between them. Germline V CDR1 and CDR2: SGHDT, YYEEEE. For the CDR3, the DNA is TGTGCCAGCAGCTTGGGAGGAGGGGGCACCAACGAGCAGTACTTC. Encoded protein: CASSLGGGGTNEQYF.

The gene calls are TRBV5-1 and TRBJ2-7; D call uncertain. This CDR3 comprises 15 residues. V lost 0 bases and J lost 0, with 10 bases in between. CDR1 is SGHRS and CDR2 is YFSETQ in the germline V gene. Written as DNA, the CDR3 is TGCGCCAGCAGCTTGGTTCTGGACCTCTCCTACGAGCAGTACTTC. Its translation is CASSLVLDLSYEQYF.

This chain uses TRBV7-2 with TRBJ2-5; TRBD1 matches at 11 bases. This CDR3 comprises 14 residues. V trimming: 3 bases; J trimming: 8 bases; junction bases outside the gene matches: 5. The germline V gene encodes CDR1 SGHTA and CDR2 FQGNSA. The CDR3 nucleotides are TGTGCCAGCAGCTTCGGGACAGGGGGTTCCACCCAGTACTTC. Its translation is CASSFGTGGSTQYF.

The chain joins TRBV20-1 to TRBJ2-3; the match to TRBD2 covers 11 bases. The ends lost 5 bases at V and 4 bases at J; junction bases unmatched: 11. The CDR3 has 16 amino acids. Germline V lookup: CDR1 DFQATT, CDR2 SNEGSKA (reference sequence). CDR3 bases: TGCAGTGCTTTTCATCCTAGCGGGGGGCGGCCAGATACGCAGTATTTT. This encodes CSAFHPSGGRPDTQYF.

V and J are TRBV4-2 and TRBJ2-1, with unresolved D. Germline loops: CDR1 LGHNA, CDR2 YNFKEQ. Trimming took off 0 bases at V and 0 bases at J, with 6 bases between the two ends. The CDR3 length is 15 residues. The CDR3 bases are TGTGCCAGCAGCCAAGATGAAGGCTCCTACAATGAGCAGTTCTTC. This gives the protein CASSQDEGSYNEQFF.

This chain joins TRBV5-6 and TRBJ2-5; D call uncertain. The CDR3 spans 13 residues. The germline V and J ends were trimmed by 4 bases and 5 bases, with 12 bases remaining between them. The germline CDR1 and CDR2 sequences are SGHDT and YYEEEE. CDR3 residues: CASSGGVKETQYF. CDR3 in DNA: TGTGCCAGCAGCGGCGGTGTAAAGGAGACCCAGTACTTC.

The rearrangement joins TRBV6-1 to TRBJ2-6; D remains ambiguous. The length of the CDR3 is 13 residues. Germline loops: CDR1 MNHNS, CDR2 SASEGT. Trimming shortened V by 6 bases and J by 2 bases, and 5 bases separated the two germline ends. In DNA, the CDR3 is TGTGCCAGCAGGGGCCCTGGGGCCAACGTCCTGACTTTC. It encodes CASRGPGANVLTF.